This TCR beta chain was sequenced during a study of blood T cell repertoires in COVID-19. Authors' methods: Reference gene primers were amplified, and this amplification served to estimate nucleated cell counts. Measured with immunoSEQ multiplex PCR; TCRdb has only the in-frame clones, and not every one. The D gene and trimming were derived from the DNA, and the V and J assignments and clone size from that table. This sample has approximately 190,000 clones, with 90% found just once. CDR3 size: 15 residues. V lost 0 bases and J lost 5; bases outside the gene matches: 3. The germline V gene encodes CDR1 SGHTA and CDR2 FQGTGA.

The sequencing sample was made of peripheral blood. The chain joins TRBV7-3 to TRBJ2-7; 11 bases fit TRBD1. The origin of this receptor is a man aged 50 to 59 with acute or convalescent COVID-19. CDR3 coding DNA: TGTGCCAGCAGCTTAACGGACAGGGGGCTAAACGAGCAGTACGTC. This encodes CASSLTDRGLNEQYV.